This is a list of T cell receptor beta chains from one sample in a study of shared clonotypes between healthy human individuals. The assay was immunoSEQ multiplex PCR, and TCRdb's table has in-frame clones only and misses some. The table records more than 550,000 clones, around 92% of them present only once. Sequenced sample: naive CD8+ T cells sorted from blood. These receptors all stem from a man aged 25-45 years in good health. Each CDR3 is given with its conserved first and last residue. The D gene is left open where the match is weak. Clone sizes are given selectively: once, few, many, or a class where the clone is expanded.

v_gene	abundance	j_gene	d_gene	CDR3aa	CDR3nt
TRBV27	NA	TRBJ1-2	TRBD1	CASSLAGGYGYTF	TGTGCCAGCAGTTTAGCAGGGGGGTATGGCTACACCTTC
TRBV6-6	NA	TRBJ2-7	TRBD1	CATSTGPYFPSYEQYF	TGTGCCACTTCGACAGGGCCCTACTTTCCCTCCTACGAGCAGTACTTC
TRBV27	NA	TRBJ2-5	NA	CASSPRPPPGKETQYF	TGTGCCAGCAGTCCACGACCACCTCCGGGAAAAGAGACCCAGTACTTC
TRBV13	NA	TRBJ1-1	TRBD1	CASSFSRQGRYTEAFF	TGTGCCAGCAGCTTTAGTCGACAGGGGAGATACACTGAAGCTTTCTTT
TRBV7-9	NA	TRBJ2-1	NA	CASSPRSGGEQFF	TGTGCCAGCAGCCCACGGTCCGGAGGTGAGCAGTTCTTC
TRBV5-6	NA	TRBJ2-1	NA	CASSLVWTNNNEQFF	TGTGCCAGCAGCTTGGTGTGGACTAACAACAATGAGCAGTTCTTC
TRBV5-1	many	TRBJ1-1	TRBD1	CASSLAEGDRGRGTEAFF	TGCGCCAGCAGCTTGGCCGAAGGGGACAGGGGGCGAGGCACTGAAGCTTTCTTT
TRBV27	once	TRBJ1-1	TRBD1	CASSVGQGPLNTEAFF	TGTGCCAGCAGTGTAGGACAGGGTCCCCTTAACACTGAAGCTTTCTTT
TRBV9	once	TRBJ2-7	TRBD2	CASSRSGRGGDEQYF	TGTGCCAGCAGCCGTAGCGGGAGGGGTGGAGACGAGCAGTACTTC
TRBV7-8	NA	TRBJ2-1	TRBD2	CASSFRSGVNNEQFF	TGTGCCAGCAGCTTTCGTAGCGGGGTAAACAATGAGCAGTTCTTC
TRBV4-1	once	TRBJ1-1	NA	CASSQGGRNTEAFF	TGCGCCAGCAGCCAAGGAGGGCGGAACACTGAAGCTTTCTTT
TRBV7-9	NA	TRBJ1-2	TRBD1	CASSLMDRPRGGYTF	TGTGCCAGCAGCTTAATGGACAGGCCCAGAGGTGGCTACACCTTC
TRBV29-1	NA	TRBJ2-2	TRBD1	CSVQTTGFTGELFF	TGCAGCGTTCAAACGACAGGGTTCACCGGGGAGCTGTTTTTT
TRBV7-2	NA	TRBJ2-7	NA	CASSSPRGRSSYEQYF	TGTGCCAGCAGCTCACCACGGGGCCGGAGCTCCTACGAGCAGTACTTC
TRBV5-1	NA	TRBJ2-7	NA	CASSLAGTPTYEQYF	TGCGCCAGCAGCTTGGCTGGGACCCCCACCTACGAGCAGTACTTC
TRBV4-1	NA	TRBJ1-2	NA	CASSQDPGNYGYTF	TGCGCCAGCAGCCAAGACCCGGGGAACTATGGCTACACCTTC